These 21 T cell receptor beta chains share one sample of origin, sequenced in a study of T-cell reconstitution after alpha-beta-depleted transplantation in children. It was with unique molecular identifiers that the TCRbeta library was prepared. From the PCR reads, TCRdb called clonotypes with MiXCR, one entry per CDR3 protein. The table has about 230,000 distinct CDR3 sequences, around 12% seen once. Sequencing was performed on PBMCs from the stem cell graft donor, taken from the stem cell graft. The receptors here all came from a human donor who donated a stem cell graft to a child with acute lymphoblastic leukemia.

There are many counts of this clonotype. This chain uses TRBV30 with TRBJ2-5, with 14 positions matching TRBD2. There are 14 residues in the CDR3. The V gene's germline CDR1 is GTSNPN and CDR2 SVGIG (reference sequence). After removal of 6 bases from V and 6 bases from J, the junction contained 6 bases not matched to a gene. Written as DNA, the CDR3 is TGTGCCTGCTCCGGGACTAGCGGGAGCAAGACCCAGTACTTC. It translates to CACSGTSGSKTQYF.

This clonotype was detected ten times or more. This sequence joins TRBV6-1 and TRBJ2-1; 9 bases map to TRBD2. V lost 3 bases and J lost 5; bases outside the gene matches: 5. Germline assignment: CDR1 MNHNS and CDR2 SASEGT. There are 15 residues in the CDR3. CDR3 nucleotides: TGTGCCAGCAGTGAGCAGGCGGGGGGGCACAATGAGCAGTTCTTC. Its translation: CASSEQAGGHNEQFF.

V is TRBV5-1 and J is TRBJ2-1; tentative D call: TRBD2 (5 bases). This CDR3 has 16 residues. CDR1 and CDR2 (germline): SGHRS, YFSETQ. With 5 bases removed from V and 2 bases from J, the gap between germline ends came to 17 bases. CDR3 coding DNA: TGCGCCAGCAGACCGGGCCCAGCGGCGACCTACAATGAGCAGTTCTTC. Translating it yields CASRPGPAATYNEQFF.

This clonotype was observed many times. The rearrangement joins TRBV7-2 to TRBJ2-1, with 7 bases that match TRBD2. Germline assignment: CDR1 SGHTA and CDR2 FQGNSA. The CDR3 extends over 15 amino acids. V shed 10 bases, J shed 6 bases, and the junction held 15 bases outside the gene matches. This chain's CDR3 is CATKQSGTQANEQFF. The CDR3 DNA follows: TGTGCCACCAAGCAAAGCGGGACGCAGGCCAATGAGCAGTTCTTC.

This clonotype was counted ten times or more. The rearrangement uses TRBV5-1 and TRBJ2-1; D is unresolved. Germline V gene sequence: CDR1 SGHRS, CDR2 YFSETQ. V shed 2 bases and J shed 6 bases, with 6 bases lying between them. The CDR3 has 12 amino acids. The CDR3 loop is CASSFILNEQFF. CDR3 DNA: TGCGCCAGCAGCTTTATCCTCAATGAGCAGTTCTTC.

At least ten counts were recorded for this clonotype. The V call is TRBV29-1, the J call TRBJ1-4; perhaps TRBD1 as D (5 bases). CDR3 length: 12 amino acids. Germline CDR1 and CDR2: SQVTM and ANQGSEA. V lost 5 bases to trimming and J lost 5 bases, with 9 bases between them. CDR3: CSVKTANEKLFF. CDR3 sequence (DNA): TGCAGCGTTAAGACAGCAAATGAAAAACTGTTTTTT.

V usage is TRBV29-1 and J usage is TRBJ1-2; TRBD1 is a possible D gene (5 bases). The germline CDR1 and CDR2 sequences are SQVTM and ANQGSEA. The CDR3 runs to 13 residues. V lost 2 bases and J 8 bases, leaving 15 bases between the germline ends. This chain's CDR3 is CSVEMSQGSGYTF. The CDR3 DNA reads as TGCAGCGTTGAAATGAGCCAGGGAAGCGGCTACACCTTC.

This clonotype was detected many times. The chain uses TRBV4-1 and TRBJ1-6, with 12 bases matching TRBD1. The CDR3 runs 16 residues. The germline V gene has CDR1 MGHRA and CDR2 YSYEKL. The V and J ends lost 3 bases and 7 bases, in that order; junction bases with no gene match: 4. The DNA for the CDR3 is TGCGCCAGCAGCCAGCCGGGACAGGGGGCGAATTCACCCCTCCACTTT. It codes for CASSQPGQGANSPLHF.

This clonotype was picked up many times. The CDR3 protein is CASSLLTQGATQYF. Here the CDR3 DNA reads TGTGCCAGCAGCTTATTGACACAGGGGGCTACGCAGTATTTT. The V gene is TRBV7-3, the J gene TRBJ2-3; 9 positions match TRBD1. The germline CDR1 and CDR2 sequences are SGHTA and FQGTGA. Trimming took 2 bases from V and 8 from J; bases not matched to a gene: 5. CDR3 length: 14 amino acids.

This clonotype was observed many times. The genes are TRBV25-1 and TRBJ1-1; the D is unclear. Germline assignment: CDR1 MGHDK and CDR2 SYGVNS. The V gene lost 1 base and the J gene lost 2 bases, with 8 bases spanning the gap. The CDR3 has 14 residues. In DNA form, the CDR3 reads TGTGCCAGCAGTGAATTGGCAGTTAACACTGAAGCTTTCTTT. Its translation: CASSELAVNTEAFF.

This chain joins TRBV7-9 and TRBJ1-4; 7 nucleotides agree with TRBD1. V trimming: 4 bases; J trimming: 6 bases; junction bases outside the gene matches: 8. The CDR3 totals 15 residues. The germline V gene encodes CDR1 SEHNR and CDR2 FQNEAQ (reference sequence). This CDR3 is CASSSNRGDDEKLFF. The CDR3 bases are TGTGCCAGCAGCTCAAACAGGGGAGATGATGAAAAACTGTTTTTT.

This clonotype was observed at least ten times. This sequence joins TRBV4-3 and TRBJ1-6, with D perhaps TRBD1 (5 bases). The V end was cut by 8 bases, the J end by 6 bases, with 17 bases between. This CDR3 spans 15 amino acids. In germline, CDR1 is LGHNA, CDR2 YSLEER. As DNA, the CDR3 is TGCGCCAGCCGCGTTGAGAGGGGCGGTAATTCACCCCTCCACTTT. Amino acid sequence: CASRVERGGNSPLHF.

The chain's CDR3 is CAISAGQRGETQYF. The CDR3 nucleotides read TGTGCCATCAGTGCAGGACAGCGTGGAGAGACCCAGTACTTC. The V call is TRBV10-3, the J call TRBJ2-5; D perhaps matches TRBD1 (6 bases). V was pared by 4 bases and J by 4 bases, with 13 bases between. Per germline, CDR1 ENHRY and CDR2 SYGVKD. The CDR3 is 14 amino acids.

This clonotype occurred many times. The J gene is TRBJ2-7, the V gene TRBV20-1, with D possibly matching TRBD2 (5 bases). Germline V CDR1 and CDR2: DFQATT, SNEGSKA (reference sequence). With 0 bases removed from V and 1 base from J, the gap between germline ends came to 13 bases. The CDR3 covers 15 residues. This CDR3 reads CSARDLSGSSYEQYF. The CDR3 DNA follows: TGCAGTGCTAGAGATCTAAGCGGTTCATCCTACGAGCAGTACTTC.

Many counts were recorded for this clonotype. The CDR3 loop is CSARDEGPSGGYTF. In nucleotides, the CDR3 is TGCAGTGCTAGAGATGAGGGACCCTCTGGCGGCTACACCTTC. V gene TRBV20-1 combines with J gene TRBJ1-2, with D possibly TRBD1 on 5 matching bases. Per germline, CDR1 DFQATT and CDR2 SNEGSKA (reference sequence). The V gene lost 0 bases and the J gene lost 8 bases, with 16 bases spanning the gap. The CDR3 spans 14 residues.

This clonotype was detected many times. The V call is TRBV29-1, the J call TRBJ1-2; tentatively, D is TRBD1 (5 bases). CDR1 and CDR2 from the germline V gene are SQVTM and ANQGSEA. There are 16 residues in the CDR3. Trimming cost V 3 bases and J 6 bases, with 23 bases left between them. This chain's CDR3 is CSVEGVGLGIGDGYTF. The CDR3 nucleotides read TGCAGCGTTGAGGGGGTGGGACTCGGGATTGGGGATGGCTACACCTTC.

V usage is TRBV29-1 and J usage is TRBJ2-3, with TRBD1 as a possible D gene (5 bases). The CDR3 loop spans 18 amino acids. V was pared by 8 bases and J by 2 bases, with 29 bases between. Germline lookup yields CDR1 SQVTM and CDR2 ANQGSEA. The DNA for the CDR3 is TGCAGCTTACGACAGACTTCTAGGGCGTGGCACCCCACAGATACGCAGTATTTT. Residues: CSLRQTSRAWHPTDTQYF.

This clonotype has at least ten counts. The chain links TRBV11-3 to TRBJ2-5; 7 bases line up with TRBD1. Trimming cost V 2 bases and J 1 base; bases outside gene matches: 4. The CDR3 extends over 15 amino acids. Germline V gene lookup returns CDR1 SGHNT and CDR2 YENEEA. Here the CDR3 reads CASSLRPGGQETQYF. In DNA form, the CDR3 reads TGTGCCAGCAGCTTAAGACCAGGGGGCCAAGAGACCCAGTACTTC.

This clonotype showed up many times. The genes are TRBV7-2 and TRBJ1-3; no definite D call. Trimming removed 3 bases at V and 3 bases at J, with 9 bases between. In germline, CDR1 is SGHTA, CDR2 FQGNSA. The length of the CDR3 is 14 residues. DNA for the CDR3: TGTGCCAGCAGCTTCCTGAAGGATGGAAACACCATATATTTT. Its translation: CASSFLKDGNTIYF.

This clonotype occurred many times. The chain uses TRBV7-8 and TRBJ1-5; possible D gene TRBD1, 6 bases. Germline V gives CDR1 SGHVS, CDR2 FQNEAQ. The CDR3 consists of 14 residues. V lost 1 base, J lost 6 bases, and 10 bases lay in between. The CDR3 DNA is TGTGCCAGCAGCTTAGACAGGGTTTCTCAGCCCCAGCATTTT. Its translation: CASSLDRVSQPQHF.

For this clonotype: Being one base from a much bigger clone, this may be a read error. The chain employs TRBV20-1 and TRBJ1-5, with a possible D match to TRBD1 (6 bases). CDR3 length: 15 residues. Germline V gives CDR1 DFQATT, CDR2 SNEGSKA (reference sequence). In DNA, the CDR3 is TGCAGTGCTAGTATAGGACAGATTAGCAATCGGCCCCAGCATTTT. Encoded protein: CSASIGQISNRPQHF.